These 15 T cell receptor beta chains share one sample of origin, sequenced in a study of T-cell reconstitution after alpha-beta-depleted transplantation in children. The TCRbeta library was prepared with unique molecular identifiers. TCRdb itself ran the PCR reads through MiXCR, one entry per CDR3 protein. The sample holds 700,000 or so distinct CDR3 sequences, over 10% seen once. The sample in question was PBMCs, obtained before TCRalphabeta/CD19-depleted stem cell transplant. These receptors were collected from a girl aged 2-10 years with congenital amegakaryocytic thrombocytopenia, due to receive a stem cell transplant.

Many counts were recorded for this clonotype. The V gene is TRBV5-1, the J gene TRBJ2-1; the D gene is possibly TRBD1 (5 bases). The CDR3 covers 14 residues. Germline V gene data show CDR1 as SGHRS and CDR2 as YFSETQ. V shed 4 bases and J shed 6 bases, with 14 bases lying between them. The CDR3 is CASSQPQEFNEQFF. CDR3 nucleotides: TGCGCCAGCAGCCAGCCACAGGAGTTCAATGAGCAGTTCTTC.

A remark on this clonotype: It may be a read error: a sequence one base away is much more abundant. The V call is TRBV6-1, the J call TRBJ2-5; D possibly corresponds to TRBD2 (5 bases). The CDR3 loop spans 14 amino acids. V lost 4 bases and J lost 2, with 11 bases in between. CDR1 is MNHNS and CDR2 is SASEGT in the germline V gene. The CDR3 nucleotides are TGTGCCAGCAGTGGGAATAGCGCTCAAGAGACCCAGTACTTC. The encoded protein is CASSGNSAQETQYF.

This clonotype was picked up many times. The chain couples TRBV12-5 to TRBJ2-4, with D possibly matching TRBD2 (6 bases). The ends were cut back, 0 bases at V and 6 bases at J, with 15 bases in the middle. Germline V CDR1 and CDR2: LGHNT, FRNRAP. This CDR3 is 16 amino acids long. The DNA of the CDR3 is TGTGCTAGTGGTTTGGTACTGGGTCGGCGGGGAAACATTCAGTACTTC. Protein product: CASGLVLGRRGNIQYF.

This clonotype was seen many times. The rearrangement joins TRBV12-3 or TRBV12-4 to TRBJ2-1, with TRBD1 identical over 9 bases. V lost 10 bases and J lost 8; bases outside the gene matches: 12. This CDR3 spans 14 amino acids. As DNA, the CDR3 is TGTGCCACTAAAAATGGGACAGGGCGAGATGAGCAGTTCTTC. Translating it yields CATKNGTGRDEQFF.

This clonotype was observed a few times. CDR3 loop: CSAREARDGTDTQYF. CDR3 DNA: TGCAGTGCTAGAGAGGCCAGGGACGGTACAGATACGCAGTATTTT. J is TRBJ2-3 and V is TRBV20-1; D might be TRBD1 or TRBD2, each matching 5 bases. The germline V and J ends were trimmed by 0 bases and 3 bases, with 13 bases remaining between them. The germline gives CDR1 DFQATT, CDR2 SNEGSKA (reference sequence). This CDR3 is 15 amino acids long.

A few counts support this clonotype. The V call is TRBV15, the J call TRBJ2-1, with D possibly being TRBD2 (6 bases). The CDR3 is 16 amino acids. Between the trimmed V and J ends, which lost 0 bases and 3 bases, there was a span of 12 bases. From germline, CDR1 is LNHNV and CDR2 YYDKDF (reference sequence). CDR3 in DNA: TGTGCCACCAGCAGAGATCCGACTAGATACTACAATGAGCAGTTCTTC. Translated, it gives CATSRDPTRYYNEQFF.

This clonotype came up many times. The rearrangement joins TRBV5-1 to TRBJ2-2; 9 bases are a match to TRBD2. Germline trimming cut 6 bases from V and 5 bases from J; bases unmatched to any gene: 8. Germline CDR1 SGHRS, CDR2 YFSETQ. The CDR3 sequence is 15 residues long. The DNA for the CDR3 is TGCGCCAGCAATCCCGGACTAGCGATGACCGGGGAGCTGTTTTTT. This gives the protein CASNPGLAMTGELFF.

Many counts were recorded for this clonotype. The CDR3 is CSARTPLAASYNEQFF. The DNA for the CDR3 is TGCAGTGCTAGAACTCCACTAGCGGCTTCCTACAATGAGCAGTTCTTC. This chain uses TRBV20-1 with TRBJ2-1; 8 nucleotides agree with TRBD2. The CDR3 sequence is 16 residues long. V dropped 2 bases and J dropped 1; count of bases not matched to a gene: 7. Germline CDR1 DFQATT, CDR2 SNEGSKA (reference sequence).

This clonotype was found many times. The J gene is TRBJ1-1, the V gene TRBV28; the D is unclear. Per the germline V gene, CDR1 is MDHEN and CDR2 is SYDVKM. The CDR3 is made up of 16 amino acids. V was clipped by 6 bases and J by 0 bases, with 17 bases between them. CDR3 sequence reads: CASSPRDWEMNTEAFF. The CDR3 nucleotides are TGTGCCAGCAGCCCGCGAGATTGGGAAATGAACACTGAAGCTTTCTTT.

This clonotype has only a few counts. Written as DNA, the CDR3 is TGTGCCAGCAGTGAATTTTCCGGGAGCACAGATACGCAGTATTTT. Protein sequence: CASSEFSGSTDTQYF. The rearrangement joins TRBV2 to TRBJ2-3; the D is unclear. Germline lookup yields CDR1 SNHLY and CDR2 FYNNEI. V was shortened by 2 bases and J by 0 bases, with 9 bases between the two germline ends. This CDR3 has 15 residues.

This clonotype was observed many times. The CDR3 protein is CASRESDTQYF. The CDR3 DNA is TGTGCCAGCAGGGAATCAGATACGCAGTATTTT. This rearrangement joins TRBV6-5 to TRBJ2-3; the D is unclear. V was cut by 6 bases and J by 4 bases, with 5 bases left in between. The CDR3 contains 11 residues. Per the germline V gene, CDR1 is MNHEY and CDR2 is SVGAGI.

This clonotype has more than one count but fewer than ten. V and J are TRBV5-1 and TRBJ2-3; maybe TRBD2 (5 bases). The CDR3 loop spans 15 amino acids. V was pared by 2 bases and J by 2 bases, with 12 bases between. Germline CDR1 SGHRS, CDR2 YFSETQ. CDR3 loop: CASSFSSRNTDTQYF. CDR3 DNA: TGCGCCAGCAGCTTCTCTAGCCGGAACACAGATACGCAGTATTTT. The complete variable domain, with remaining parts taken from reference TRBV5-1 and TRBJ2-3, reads KAGVTQTPRYLIKTRGQQVTLSCSPISGHRSVSWYQQTPGQGLQFLFEYFSETQRNKGNFPGRFSGRQFSNSRSEMNVSTLELGDSALYLCASSFSSRNTDTQYFGPGTRLTVL.

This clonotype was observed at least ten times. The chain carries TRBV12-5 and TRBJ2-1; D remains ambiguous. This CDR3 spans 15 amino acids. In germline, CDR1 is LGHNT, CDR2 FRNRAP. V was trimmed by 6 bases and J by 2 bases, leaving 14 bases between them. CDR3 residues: CASGAPDRPYNEQFF. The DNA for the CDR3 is TGTGCTAGTGGGGCCCCCGACCGTCCCTACAATGAGCAGTTCTTC.

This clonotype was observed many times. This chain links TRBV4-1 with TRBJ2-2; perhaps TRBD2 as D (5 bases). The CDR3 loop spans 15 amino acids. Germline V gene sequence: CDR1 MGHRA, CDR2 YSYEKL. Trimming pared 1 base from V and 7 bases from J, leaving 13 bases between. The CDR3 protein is CASSQGASWSGELFF. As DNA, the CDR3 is TGCGCCAGCAGCCAAGGGGCTAGCTGGAGCGGGGAGCTGTTTTTT.

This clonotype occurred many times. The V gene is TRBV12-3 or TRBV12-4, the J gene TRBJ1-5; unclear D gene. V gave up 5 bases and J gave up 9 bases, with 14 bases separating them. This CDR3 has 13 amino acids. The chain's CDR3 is CASSTARRRPQHF. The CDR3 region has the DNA TGTGCCAGCAGTACCGCCCGACGCAGGCCCCAGCATTTT.